This T cell receptor (beta chain) was captured by sequencing in a study of identical twins. TCRdb passed the 5' RACE reads through MiXCR, listing each CDR3 protein once. Of fewer than 250,000 distinct CDR3 sequences in the sample, around a tenth were seen once. The CDR3 covers 16 residues. Germline lookup yields CDR1 DFQATT and CDR2 SNEGSKA (reference sequence). J lost 0 bases, V lost 6 bases, and 11 bases had no gene match. The receptor was isolated from a woman under 30 in good health. The sequenced sample was memory (CD45RO+) T cells sorted from blood. V gene TRBV20-1 combines with J gene TRBJ2-3, with 8 bases matching TRBD2. The CDR3 bases are TGCAGTGCACAGCCTAGCGGGCGAACCAGCACAGATACGCAGTATTTT. Its translation: CSAQPSGRTSTDTQYF.